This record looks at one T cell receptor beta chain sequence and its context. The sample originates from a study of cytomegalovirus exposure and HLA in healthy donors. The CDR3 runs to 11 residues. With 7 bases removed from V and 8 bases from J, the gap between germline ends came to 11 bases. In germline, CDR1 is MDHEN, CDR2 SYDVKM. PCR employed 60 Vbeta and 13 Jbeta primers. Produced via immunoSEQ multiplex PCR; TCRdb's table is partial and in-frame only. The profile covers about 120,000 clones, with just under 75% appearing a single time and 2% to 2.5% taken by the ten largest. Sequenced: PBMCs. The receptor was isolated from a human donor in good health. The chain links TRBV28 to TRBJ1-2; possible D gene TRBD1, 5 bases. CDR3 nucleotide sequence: TGTGCCAGCACCTCGGGGGTGGGCTACACCTTC. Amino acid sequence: CASTSGVGYTF.